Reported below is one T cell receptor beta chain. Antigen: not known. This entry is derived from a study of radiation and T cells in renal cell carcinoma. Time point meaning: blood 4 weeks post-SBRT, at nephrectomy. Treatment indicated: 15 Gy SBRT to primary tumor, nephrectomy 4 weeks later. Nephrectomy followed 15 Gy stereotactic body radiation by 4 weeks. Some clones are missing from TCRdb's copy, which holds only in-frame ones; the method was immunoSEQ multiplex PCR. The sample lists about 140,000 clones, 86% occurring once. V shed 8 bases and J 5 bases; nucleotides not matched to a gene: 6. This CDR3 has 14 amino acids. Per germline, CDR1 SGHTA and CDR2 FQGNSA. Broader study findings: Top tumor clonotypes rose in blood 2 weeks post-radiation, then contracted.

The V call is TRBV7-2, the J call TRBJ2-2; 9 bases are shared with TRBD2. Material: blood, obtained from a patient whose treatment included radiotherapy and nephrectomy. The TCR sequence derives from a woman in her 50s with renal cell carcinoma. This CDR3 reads CASLAGPLTGELFF. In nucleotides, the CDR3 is TGTGCCAGCCTAGCGGGACCGTTGACCGGGGAGCTGTTTTTT.